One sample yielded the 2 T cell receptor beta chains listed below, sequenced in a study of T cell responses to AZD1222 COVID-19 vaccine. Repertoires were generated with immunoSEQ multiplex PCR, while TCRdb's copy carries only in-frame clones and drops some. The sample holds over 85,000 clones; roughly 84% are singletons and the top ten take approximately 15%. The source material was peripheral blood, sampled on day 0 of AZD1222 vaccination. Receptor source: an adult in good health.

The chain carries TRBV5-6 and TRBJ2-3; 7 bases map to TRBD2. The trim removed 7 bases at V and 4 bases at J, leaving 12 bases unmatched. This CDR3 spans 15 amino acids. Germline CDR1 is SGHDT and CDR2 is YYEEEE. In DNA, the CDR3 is TGTGCCAGCGCCACCCGGAGCGGGATAGCAGATACGCAGTATTTT. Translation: CASATRSGIADTQYF. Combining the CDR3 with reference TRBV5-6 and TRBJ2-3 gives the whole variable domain DAGVTQSPTHLIKTRGQQVTLRCSPKSGHDTVSWYQQALGQGPQFIFQYYEEEERQRGNFPDRFSGHQFPNYSSELNVNALLLGDSALYLCASATRSGIADTQYFGPGTRLTVL.

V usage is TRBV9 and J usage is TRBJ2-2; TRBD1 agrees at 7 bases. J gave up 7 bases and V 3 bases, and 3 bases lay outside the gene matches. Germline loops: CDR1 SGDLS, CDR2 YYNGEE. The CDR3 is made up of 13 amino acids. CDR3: CASSGSGGGELFF. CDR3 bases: TGTGCCAGCAGCGGATCAGGGGGCGGGGAGCTGTTTTTT.